Below, 27 T cell receptor beta chains from the same sample are listed, as sequenced in a study of blood T cell repertoires in COVID-19. Assay: immunoSEQ multiplex PCR; the TCRdb copy retains only in-frame clones and omits some. The repertoire consists of about 160,000 clones, with about 92% occurring once and the leading ten covering around 17%. Material: peripheral blood. The receptors stem from a man between 60 and 70 years old with active or convalescent COVID-19.

This clone was recorded only once. V is TRBV20-1 and J is TRBJ1-6; D is undetermined. The V end lost 3 bases, the J end lost 2 bases, and 8 bases lay between the germline ends. Germline CDR1 DFQATT, CDR2 SNEGSKA (reference sequence). The CDR3 runs 14 residues. CDR3 loop: CSASGRTYNSPLHF. The DNA of the CDR3 is TGCAGTGCTAGTGGCAGGACCTATAATTCACCCCTCCACTTT.

This clone occurred once. V and J are TRBV7-2 and TRBJ1-1; TRBD1 aligns across 7 bases. J gave up 10 bases and V 2 bases, and 10 bases lay outside the gene matches. The CDR3 runs to 14 residues. CDR1 and CDR2 (germline): SGHTA, FQGNSA. DNA of the CDR3: TGTGCCAGCAGCTTACGCGGGGACAGCGACCGAGCTTTCTTT. Residues: CASSLRGDSDRAFF.

The chain is built from TRBV6-5 and TRBJ1-2, with D maybe TRBD1 (6 bases). The CDR3 is made up of 13 amino acids. Trimming took off 2 bases at V and 5 bases at J, with 9 bases between the two ends. Germline assignment: CDR1 MNHEY and CDR2 SVGAGI. The CDR3 nucleotides read TGTGCCAGCAGTTACGGGACATCATATGGCTACACCTTC. Residues: CASSYGTSYGYTF.

This chain uses TRBV5-1 with TRBJ1-1; D unresolved. The CDR3 is 13 amino acids. Germline V gives CDR1 SGHRS, CDR2 YFSETQ. Deletions cut 4 bases from V and 11 bases from J, with 18 bases between. The CDR3 here is CASSGPEGFGAFF. CDR3 coding DNA: TGCGCCAGCAGCGGCCCCGAGGGTTTTGGGGCTTTCTTT.

To note about this clone: This CDR3 is also generated by other DNA sequences in the sample. This rearrangement joins TRBV19 to TRBJ1-3; D gene uncertain. The V end was cut by 2 bases, the J end by 4 bases, with 6 bases between. Germline CDR1 reads LNHDA; CDR2 reads SQIVND (reference sequence). This CDR3 is 13 amino acids long. CDR3 DNA sequence: TGTGCCAGTAGTATATCAGGCGGAAACACCATATATTTT. Residues: CASSISGGNTIYF.

The chain links TRBV6-1 to TRBJ1-5, with 8 bases aligning to TRBD1. The germline V gene encodes CDR1 MNHNS and CDR2 SASEGT. After removal of 3 bases from V and 7 bases from J, the junction contained 5 bases not matched to a gene. This CDR3 contains 14 residues. CDR3 coding DNA: TGTGCCAGCAGTGAGGGGACAGGCTGGCAGCCCCAGCATTTT. Its protein product is CASSEGTGWQPQHF.

The chain has TRBV6-5 and TRBJ2-1; possibly TRBD2 for D (5 bases). Deletions cut 3 bases from V and 10 bases from J, with 22 bases between. This CDR3 spans 16 amino acids. Germline V gene data show CDR1 as MNHEY and CDR2 as SVGAGI. CDR3 residues: CASSYSGEVAIGEQFF. The CDR3 DNA follows: TGTGCCAGCAGTTATTCCGGGGAAGTCGCCATCGGAGAGCAGTTCTTC.

This clone was detected only once. The chain joins TRBV2 to TRBJ1-2; 7 bases are shared with TRBD1. CDR1 and CDR2 (germline): SNHLY, FYNNEI. After removal of 4 bases from V and 8 bases from J, the junction contained 4 bases not matched to a gene. The CDR3 is 12 residues long. In DNA, the CDR3 is TGTGCCAGCAGTGGACAGGGTGAGGGCTACACCTTC. It encodes CASSGQGEGYTF.

V is TRBV11-1 and J is TRBJ2-2; no reliable D call. The CDR3 loop spans 14 amino acids. The germline gives CDR1 SGHAT, CDR2 FQDESV (reference sequence). The ends were cut back, 2 bases at V and 2 bases at J, with 6 bases in the middle. CDR3 amino acids: CASSLNRNTGELFF. The CDR3 bases are TGTGCCAGCAGCTTAAACAGAAACACCGGGGAGCTGTTTTTT.

This chain connects TRBV3-1 (or the pseudogene TRBV3-2) to TRBJ1-6, with D uncertain. The CDR3 runs to 14 residues. Germline loops: CDR1 LGHDT, CDR2 YNNKEL (reference sequence). V lost 1 base to trimming and J lost 7 bases, with 8 bases between them. The CDR3 nucleotides are TGTGCCAGCAGCCAAGTACAGACCAATTCACCCCTCCACTTT. The encoded protein is CASSQVQTNSPLHF.

The chain recombines TRBV27 with TRBJ1-3; TRBD1 aligns across 8 bases. The CDR3 consists of 15 residues. Germline V CDR1 and CDR2: MNHEY, SMNVEV (reference sequence). Trimming cost V 3 bases and J 2 bases; bases outside gene matches: 3. The CDR3 region is CASSLTGAPGNTIYF. CDR3 nucleotides: TGTGCCAGCAGTTTGACAGGGGCTCCTGGAAACACCATATATTTT.

The chain carries TRBV6-5 and TRBJ2-5; 8 bases map to TRBD2. Trimming removed 4 bases from V and 6 bases from J; junction bases left unmatched: 7. Germline assignment: CDR1 MNHEY and CDR2 SVGAGI. CDR3 length: 14 residues. CDR3 loop: CASSSGTRGQTQYF. CDR3 DNA: TGTGCCAGCAGTTCCGGGACTAGAGGCCAGACCCAGTACTTC.

The rearrangement joins TRBV29-1 to TRBJ2-5; D uncertain. This CDR3 region has 13 residues. Trimming removed 4 bases from V and 3 bases from J, with 12 bases in between. From germline, CDR1 is SQVTM and CDR2 ANQGSEA. The CDR3 bases are TGCAGCGTTGGAAGGCTGGGCGAAGAGACCCAGTACTTC. Translation gives CSVGRLGEETQYF.

The rearrangement joins TRBV5-6 to TRBJ1-5, with D uncertain. The CDR3 sequence is 15 residues long. With 7 bases removed from V and 0 bases from J, the gap between germline ends came to 14 bases. From germline, CDR1 is SGHDT and CDR2 YYEEEE. The CDR3 loop reads CASSPRAYSNQPQHF. As DNA, the CDR3 is TGTGCCAGCTCACCGCGGGCATATAGCAATCAGCCCCAGCATTTT.

The V call is TRBV6-5, the J call TRBJ2-2, with a weak D call TRBD1 (5 bases). V lost 6 bases and J lost 6, with 17 bases in between. Germline V gene lookup returns CDR1 MNHEY and CDR2 SVGAGI. This CDR3 has 15 residues. The CDR3 DNA reads as TGTGCCAGCAGCTTATCAGGGTTGGGTTCCGGGGAGCTGTTTTTT. Its protein product is CASSLSGLGSGELFF.

The sample holds one count of this clone. The chain employs TRBV4-1 and TRBJ2-5; no clear D. V shed 0 bases and J shed 4 bases, with 9 bases lying between them. The CDR3 length is 14 residues. CDR1 is MGHRA, CDR2 YSYEKL, per germline. This CDR3 is CASSQDRTVETQYF. CDR3 sequence (DNA): TGCGCCAGCAGCCAAGATCGTACGGTAGAGACCCAGTACTTC.

This sequence joins TRBV2 and TRBJ1-1; a possible D gene is TRBD1 (6 bases). This CDR3 region has 11 residues. Trimming took 3 bases from V and 10 from J, leaving 9 bases between them. CDR1 and CDR2 from the germline V gene are SNHLY and FYNNEI. CDR3 sequence: CASSEAGAAFF. The CDR3 DNA reads TGTGCCAGCAGTGAGGCAGGGGCAGCTTTCTTT.

The chain employs TRBV15 and TRBJ1-2; 7 bases agree with TRBD1. Germline lookup yields CDR1 LNHNV and CDR2 YYDKDF (reference sequence). V gave up 5 bases and J gave up 5 bases; unmatched junction bases: 11. The CDR3 extends over 15 amino acids. The CDR3, as DNA: TGTGCCACCAGCTATTCCCTAGGGACAGTTTATGGCTACACCTTC. Its translation: CATSYSLGTVYGYTF. The full variable domain, its missing parts supplied by reference TRBV15 and TRBJ1-2, is DAMVIQNPRYQVTQFGKPVTLSCSQTLNHNVMYWYQQKSSQAPKLLFHYYDKDFNNEADTPDNFQSRRPNTSFCFLDIRSPGLGDTAMYLCATSYSLGTVYGYTFGSGTRLTVV.

J is TRBJ1-1 and V is TRBV5-1; D gene ambiguous. CDR1 SGHRS and CDR2 YFSETQ come from the germline V gene. This CDR3 comprises 12 residues. V was shortened by 2 bases and J by 1 base, with 3 bases between the two germline ends. CDR3 region: CASSFSNTEAFF. In nucleotides, the CDR3 is TGCGCCAGCAGCTTCTCGAACACTGAAGCTTTCTTT. Filled out from reference TRBV5-1 and TRBJ1-1, the complete variable domain reads KAGVTQTPRYLIKTRGQQVTLSCSPISGHRSVSWYQQTPGQGLQFLFEYFSETQRNKGNFPGRFSGRQFSNSRSEMNVSTLELGDSALYLCASSFSNTEAFFGQGTRLTVV.

This sequence joins TRBV6-5 and TRBJ1-3, with a possible D match to TRBD1 (5 bases). CDR1 and CDR2 (germline): MNHEY, SVGAGI. The CDR3 contains 12 residues. Trimming pared 9 bases from V and 8 bases from J, leaving 14 bases between. This CDR3 reads CASRQQADTIYF. As DNA, the CDR3 is TGTGCCAGTAGACAGCAGGCGGACACCATATATTTT.

The chain couples TRBV7-6 to TRBJ2-1; D possibly corresponds to TRBD1 (6 bases). The germline V and J ends were trimmed by 2 bases and 5 bases, with 19 bases remaining between them. Germline CDR1 SGHVS, CDR2 FNYEAQ. There are 17 residues in the CDR3. CDR3 DNA: TGTGCCAGCAGCTTAAACAAAAGGGGGTTCTCTGACAATGAGCAGTTCTTC. This codes for CASSLNKRGFSDNEQFF.

The chain couples TRBV27 to TRBJ1-1; 7 bases line up with TRBD1. CDR1 and CDR2 from the germline V gene are MNHEY and SMNVEV (reference sequence). The V and J ends lost 5 bases and 4 bases, in that order; junction bases with no gene match: 4. The CDR3 runs to 13 residues. CDR3 region: CASSTTGSTEAFF. CDR3 coding DNA: TGTGCCAGCAGTACGACAGGGTCCACTGAAGCTTTCTTT.

V usage is TRBV10-3 and J usage is TRBJ1-1; 7 bases are shared with TRBD1. The CDR3 totals 15 residues. Germline CDR1 and CDR2: ENHRY and SYGVKD. With V trimmed by 2 bases and J by 5 bases, 8 bases remained unmatched. CDR3 amino acids: CAISEVSTGETEAFF. CDR3 DNA sequence: TGTGCCATCAGTGAGGTTTCTACAGGGGAAACTGAAGCTTTCTTT.

The V and J genes are TRBV12-3 or TRBV12-4 and TRBJ1-2; D gene uncertain. The CDR3 sequence is 12 residues long. The V and J ends lost 3 bases and 7 bases respectively, with 9 bases between them. Written as DNA, the CDR3 is TGTGCCAGCAGTTTGACCAGGTCTGGCTACACCTTC. As protein: CASSLTRSGYTF.

V gene TRBV5-4 combines with J gene TRBJ2-5; the D gene is possibly TRBD1 (6 bases). Germline V CDR1 and CDR2: SGHNT, YYREEE (reference sequence). The CDR3 spans 13 residues. Trimming took 2 bases from V and 5 from J, leaving 10 bases between them. The CDR3 loop reads CASSLGGVETQYF. The CDR3, as DNA: TGTGCCAGCAGCTTAGGGGGAGTGGAGACCCAGTACTTC.

The V call is TRBV7-9, the J call TRBJ2-3, with TRBD2 matching 8 bases. Germline V gene lookup returns CDR1 SEHNR and CDR2 FQNEAQ (reference sequence). The CDR3 extends over 15 amino acids. J lost 2 bases, V lost 6 bases, and 7 bases had no gene match. DNA of the CDR3: TGTGCCAGCAGTAACGCGGGAGGCCTCACAGATACGCAGTATTTT. Translation gives CASSNAGGLTDTQYF.

The V call is TRBV6-5, the J call TRBJ2-7, with 7 bases aligning to TRBD1. V shed 6 bases, J shed 2 bases, and the junction held 10 bases outside the gene matches. The CDR3 contains 15 residues. The germline V gene has CDR1 MNHEY and CDR2 SVGAGI. The DNA of the CDR3 is TGTGCCAGCAGAGATCCGGGACAGCCTACCTACGAGCAGTACTTC. Translating gives CASRDPGQPTYEQYF.